This T cell receptor beta chain was captured by sequencing in a study of PD-L1 blockade in urothelial cancer. The table came from immunoSEQ multiplex PCR; TCRdb's copy has only in-frame clones and leaves some out. The top ten hold 0.7% to 0.95% of the sample, which has some 97,000 clones, approximately 90% seen once. The CDR3 is 19 residues long. The V segment lost 1 base and the J segment 4 bases; nucleotides outside the gene matches: 17. Germline V CDR1 and CDR2: SGHRS, YFSETQ. The sample in question was PBMCs, obtained around atezolizumab (anti-PD-L1) treatment. The TCR sequence derives from a woman of 80 years or more with urothelial cancer. This chain connects TRBV5-1 to TRBJ2-1; TRBD2 matches 7 bases. The CDR3 DNA reads as TGCGCCAGCAGCTTGAAGTCGTTTGCGGCGGGAGAGTCATACAATGAGCAGTTCTTC. Its protein product is CASSLKSFAAGESYNEQFF.